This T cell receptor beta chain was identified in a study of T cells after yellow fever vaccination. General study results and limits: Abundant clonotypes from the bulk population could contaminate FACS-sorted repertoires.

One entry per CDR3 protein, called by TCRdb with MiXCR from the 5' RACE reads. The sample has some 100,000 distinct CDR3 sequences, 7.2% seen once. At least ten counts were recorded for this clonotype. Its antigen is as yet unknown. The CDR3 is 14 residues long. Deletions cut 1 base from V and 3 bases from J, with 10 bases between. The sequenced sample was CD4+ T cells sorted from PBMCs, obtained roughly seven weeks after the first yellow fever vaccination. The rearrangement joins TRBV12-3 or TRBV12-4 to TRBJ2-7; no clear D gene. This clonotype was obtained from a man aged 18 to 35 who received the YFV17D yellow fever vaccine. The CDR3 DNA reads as TGTGCCAGCAGTTTAGGGCTCATAAACTACGAGCAGTACGTC. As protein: CASSLGLINYEQYV.